This passage covers 17 T cell receptor beta chains from one sample sequenced in a study of cytomegalovirus exposure and HLA in healthy donors (dated by TCRdb to the late 2010s). Library generation was performed with the immunoSEQ multiplex PCR assay. For the multiplex PCR, a mixture combining 60 forward primers for TCR Vbeta segments and 13 reverse primers for TCR Jbeta segments was used. The table comes from immuneACCESS by way of TCRdb, which keeps in-frame sequences with V and J called. Part of the clones is missing from these tables; in studies checked, under half for an unresolved V gene and the rest for unknown reasons. The sample table holds about 140,000 clones, of which roughly 73% were seen once. The ten largest make up 2.5% to 4% of the sample. The sample consisted of PBMCs. The receptors were gathered from a man aged 35-49 years in good health and CMV-seronegative.

The V call is TRBV9, the J call TRBJ1-4, with TRBD1 matching 9 bases. CDR3 length: 18 residues. With V trimmed by 3 bases and J by 1 base, 10 bases remained unmatched. The germline V gene encodes CDR1 SGDLS and CDR2 YYNGEE. The chain's CDR3 is CASSGGQGFFGTNEKLFF. The CDR3, as DNA: TGTGCCAGCAGCGGCGGACAGGGGTTTTTCGGAACTAATGAAAAACTGTTTTTT. The full variable domain, with the rest looked up from reference TRBV9 and TRBJ1-4, is DSGVTQTPKHLITATGQRVTLRCSPRSGDLSVYWYQQSLDQGLQFLIQYYNGEERAKGNILERFSAQQFPDLHSELNLSSLELGDSALYFCASSGGQGFFGTNEKLFFGSGTQLSVL.

To note about this clone: At one end the junction does not follow the germline gene, possibly because of a read error. V gene TRBV9 combines with J gene TRBJ2-5, with 8 nucleotides matching TRBD1. Germline V gene data show CDR1 as SGDLS and CDR2 as YYNGEE. This CDR3 has 16 amino acids. The CDR3 reads CASSVAATGGKETQHF. CDR3 DNA: TGTGCCAGCAGCGTAGCCGCAACAGGGGGTAAAGAGACCCAGCACTTC. The whole variable domain, filled in from reference TRBV9 and TRBJ2-5, reads DSGVTQTPKHLITATGQRVTLRCSPRSGDLSVYWYQQSLDQGLQFLIQYYNGEERAKGNILERFSAQQFPDLHSELNLSSLELGDSALYFCASSVAATGGKETQHFGPGTRLLVL.

V gene TRBV5-6 combines with J gene TRBJ2-1; 9 bases agree with TRBD2. This CDR3 has 14 residues. Germline trimming cut 0 bases from V and 9 bases from J; bases unmatched to any gene: 4. The germline CDR1 and CDR2 sequences are SGHDT and YYEEEE. The CDR3 loop reads CASSLGAAGGEQFF. The CDR3 nucleotides read TGTGCCAGCAGCTTGGGGGCAGCGGGGGGTGAGCAGTTCTTC.

The genes are TRBV4-3 and TRBJ2-1, with a tentative D call TRBD2 (6 bases). CDR1 is LGHNA, CDR2 YSLEER, per germline. The CDR3 runs to 15 residues. Trimming took 0 bases from V and 7 from J, leaving 13 bases between them. For the CDR3, the DNA is TGCGCCAGCAGCCAAGATCGGTTCGGGGGTAATGAGCAGTTCTTC. Translation: CASSQDRFGGNEQFF.

The J gene is TRBJ2-3, the V gene TRBV7-9; a weak D match, TRBD1 (6 bases). Trimming stripped 4 bases from V and 4 bases from J, with 12 bases between. Germline values: CDR1 SEHNR, CDR2 FQNEAQ (reference sequence). CDR3 length: 14 residues. CDR3 in amino acids: CASSSTGLADTQYF. Here the CDR3 DNA reads TGTGCCAGCAGCTCAACAGGGTTGGCAGATACGCAGTATTTT.

The chain has TRBV18 and TRBJ2-7; 8 bases line up with TRBD2. V was clipped by 0 bases and J by 3 bases; unmatched bases: 7. Germline CDR1 KGHSH, CDR2 LQKENI. The length of the CDR3 is 16 residues. The CDR3 reads CASSPPRLAGVYEQYF. The CDR3 bases are TGTGCCAGCTCACCACCTAGGCTAGCGGGTGTCTACGAGCAGTACTTC.

V gene TRBV7-2 combines with J gene TRBJ2-2; tentatively, D is TRBD2 (5 bases). Trimming cost V 5 bases and J 4 bases, with 11 bases left between them. The CDR3 spans 14 residues. Germline CDR1 SGHTA, CDR2 FQGNSA. The CDR3 loop reads CASSVGRGTGELFF. The CDR3 DNA follows: TGTGCCAGCAGCGTCGGACGGGGCACCGGGGAGCTGTTTTTT. The full variable domain, completed using reference TRBV7-2 and TRBJ2-2, is GAGVSQSPSNKVTEKGKDVELRCDPISGHTALYWYRQSLGQGLEFLIYFQGNSAPDKSGLPSDRFSAERTGGSVSTLTIQRTQQEDSAVYLCASSVGRGTGELFFGEGSRLTVL.

V and J are TRBV19 and TRBJ2-1; TRBD2 might be the D (6 bases). Germline V gene sequence: CDR1 LNHDA, CDR2 SQIVND (reference sequence). CDR3 length equals 11 residues. The V gene lost 5 bases and the J gene lost 13 bases, with 12 bases spanning the gap. CDR3 sequence (DNA): TGTGCCAGTAGTCAAGGACTAAAACAGTTCTTC. It codes for CASSQGLKQFF.

This rearrangement joins TRBV5-5 to TRBJ2-5, with D tentatively TRBD1 (6 bases). The length of the CDR3 is 16 residues. CDR1 and CDR2 from the germline V gene are SGHKS and YYEKEE (reference sequence). Trimming cost V 0 bases and J 1 base, with 13 bases left between them. CDR3 protein: CASSLGPGRGQETQYF. In DNA, the CDR3 is TGTGCCAGCAGCTTGGGTCCCGGCAGGGGCCAAGAGACCCAGTACTTC.

This clone was counted a single time. The J gene is TRBJ2-1, the V gene TRBV4-3; 10 nucleotides align to TRBD2. Unmatched junction bases numbered 13, after V lost 0 bases and J lost 8 bases. The CDR3 contains 18 residues. Germline loops: CDR1 LGHNA, CDR2 YSLEER. CDR3 nucleotide sequence: TGCGCCAGCAGCCAAGATAGGGAAGCGGGGGGGCCTAGGGATGAGCAGTTCTTC. Its protein is CASSQDREAGGPRDEQFF.

This chain uses TRBV5-1 with TRBJ1-2; D possibly corresponds to TRBD1 (5 bases). The ends were cut back, 0 bases at V and 3 bases at J, with 9 bases in the middle. Looked up from germline, CDR1 is SGHRS and CDR2 is YFSETQ. The CDR3 sequence is 14 residues long. CDR3 DNA sequence: TGCGCCAGCAGCTTGGCTTGGACACACTATGGCTACACCTTC. Translated, it gives CASSLAWTHYGYTF.

The rearrangement uses TRBV5-1 and TRBJ1-5, with 7 nucleotides matching TRBD1. Germline CDR1 reads SGHRS; CDR2 reads YFSETQ. V shed 4 bases and J 3 bases; nucleotides not matched to a gene: 7. CDR3 size: 15 residues. CDR3 in amino acids: CASSPWTGLNQPQHF. In DNA, the CDR3 is TGCGCCAGCAGCCCATGGACAGGCCTCAATCAGCCCCAGCATTTT.

The gene calls are TRBV4-1 and TRBJ1-1, with a weak D call TRBD1 (6 bases). Germline V gene sequence: CDR1 MGHRA, CDR2 YSYEKL. The V and J ends lost 2 bases and 1 base respectively, with 23 bases between them. This CDR3 region has 19 residues. CDR3 protein: CASSQRALATGTQNTEAFF. Here the CDR3 DNA reads TGCGCCAGCAGCCAAAGGGCCTTAGCAACCGGGACACAGAACACTGAAGCTTTCTTT.

The chain has TRBV27 and TRBJ2-7; D gene unclear. V shed 7 bases and J shed 3 bases, with 13 bases lying between them. The CDR3 sequence is 13 residues long. The V gene's germline CDR1 is MNHEY and CDR2 SMNVEV (reference sequence). Here the CDR3 reads CASKSADDYEQYF. CDR3 sequence (DNA): TGTGCCAGCAAATCGGCGGATGACTACGAGCAGTACTTC.

The rearrangement uses TRBV5-6 and TRBJ1-2; D not certain. CDR1 is SGHDT, CDR2 YYEEEE, per germline. This CDR3 region has 12 residues. Between the trimmed V and J ends, which lost 0 bases and 8 bases, there was a span of 8 bases. In nucleotides, the CDR3 is TGTGCCAGCAGCTTGGTAGCCGGGGGCTACACCTTC. Its translation: CASSLVAGGYTF.

This clone occurred a few times. This chain links TRBV4-3 with TRBJ1-6; TRBD1 aligns across 7 bases. The length of the CDR3 is 14 residues. Germline values: CDR1 LGHNA, CDR2 YSLEER. V shed 1 base and J 18 bases; nucleotides not matched to a gene: 12. The CDR3 coding sequence is TGCGCCAGCAGCCAAGGGATTAGGGACAGTGGTGCCCACTTT. This codes for CASSQGIRDSGAHF.

Only one count was recorded for this clone. One end of the junction varies from germline; a read error may be responsible. The V gene is TRBV25-1, the J gene TRBJ1-1; possible D gene TRBD1, 5 bases. CDR3 length: 14 residues. Germline V lookup: CDR1 MGHDK, CDR2 SYGVNS. CDR3 DNA sequence: TGTGCCAGCAGTCCGTGGACAAGGAACACTGAAGCTTCCTTT. It specifies CASSPWTRNTEASF.